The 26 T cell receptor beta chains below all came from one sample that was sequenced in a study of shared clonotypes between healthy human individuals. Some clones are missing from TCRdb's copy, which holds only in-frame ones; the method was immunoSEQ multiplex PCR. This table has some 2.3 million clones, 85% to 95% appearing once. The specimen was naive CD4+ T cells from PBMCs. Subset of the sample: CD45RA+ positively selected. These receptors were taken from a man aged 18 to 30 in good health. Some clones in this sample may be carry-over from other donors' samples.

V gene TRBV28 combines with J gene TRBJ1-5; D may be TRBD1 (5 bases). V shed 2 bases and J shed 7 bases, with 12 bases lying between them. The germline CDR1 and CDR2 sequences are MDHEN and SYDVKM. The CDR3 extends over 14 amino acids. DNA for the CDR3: TGTGCCAGCAGTTTAGGGGGGACGGGACAGCCCCAGCATTTT. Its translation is CASSLGGTGQPQHF.

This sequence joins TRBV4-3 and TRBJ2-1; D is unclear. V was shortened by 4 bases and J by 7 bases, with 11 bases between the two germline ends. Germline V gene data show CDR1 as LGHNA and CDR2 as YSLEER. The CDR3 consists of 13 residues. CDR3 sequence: CASSLGDRNEQFF. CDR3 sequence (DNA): TGCGCCAGCAGCCTCGGAGATCGGAATGAGCAGTTCTTC.

The CDR3 DNA sequence: TGTGCCAGCAGCTTAACGAAACGGACAGGCGCGAACACCGGGGAGCTGTTTTTT. Encoded protein: CASSLTKRTGANTGELFF. The chain has TRBV7-3 and TRBJ2-2, with TRBD1 matching over 7 bases. Germline V gives CDR1 SGHTA, CDR2 FQGTGA. V lost 0 bases to trimming and J lost 0 bases; unmatched junction nucleotides: 7. The CDR3 is made up of 18 amino acids.

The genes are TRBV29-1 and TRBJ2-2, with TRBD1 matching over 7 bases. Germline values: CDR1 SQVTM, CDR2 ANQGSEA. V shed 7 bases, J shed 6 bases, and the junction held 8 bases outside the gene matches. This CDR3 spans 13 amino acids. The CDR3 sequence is CSAIPGTAGELFF. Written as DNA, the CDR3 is TGCAGCGCTATACCGGGGACAGCCGGGGAGCTGTTTTTT.

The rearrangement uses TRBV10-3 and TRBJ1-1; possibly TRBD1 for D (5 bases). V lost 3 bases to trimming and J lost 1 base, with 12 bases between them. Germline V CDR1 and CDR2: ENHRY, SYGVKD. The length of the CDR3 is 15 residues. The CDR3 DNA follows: TGTGCCATCAGTGATAACGGGGCTCAGAACACTGAAGCTTTCTTT. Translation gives CAISDNGAQNTEAFF.

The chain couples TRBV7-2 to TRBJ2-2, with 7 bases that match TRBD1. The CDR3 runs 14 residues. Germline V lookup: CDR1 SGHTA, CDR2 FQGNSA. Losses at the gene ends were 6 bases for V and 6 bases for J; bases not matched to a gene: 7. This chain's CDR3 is CASRFDRVAGELFF. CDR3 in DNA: TGTGCCAGCAGATTTGACAGGGTAGCCGGGGAGCTGTTTTTT.

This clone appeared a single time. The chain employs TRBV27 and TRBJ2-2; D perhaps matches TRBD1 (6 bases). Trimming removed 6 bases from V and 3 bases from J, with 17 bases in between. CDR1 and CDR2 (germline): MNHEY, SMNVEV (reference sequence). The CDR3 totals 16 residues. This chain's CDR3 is CASRPRGSVDTGELFF. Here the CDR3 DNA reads TGTGCCAGCAGACCCAGGGGTAGCGTTGACACCGGGGAGCTGTTTTTT.

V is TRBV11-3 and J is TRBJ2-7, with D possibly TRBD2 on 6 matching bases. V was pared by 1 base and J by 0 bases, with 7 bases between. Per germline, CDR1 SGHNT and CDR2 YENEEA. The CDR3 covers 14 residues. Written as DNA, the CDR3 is TGTGCCAGCAGCTTAGCGGGGGACTCCTACGAGCAGTACTTC. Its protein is CASSLAGDSYEQYF.

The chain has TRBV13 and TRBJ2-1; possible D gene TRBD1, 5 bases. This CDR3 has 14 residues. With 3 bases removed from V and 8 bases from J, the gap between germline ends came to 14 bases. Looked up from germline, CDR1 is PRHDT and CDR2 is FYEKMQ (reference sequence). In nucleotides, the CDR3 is TGTGCCAGCAGCTTGGTTCAGGGCTCGGATGAGCAGTTCTTC. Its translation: CASSLVQGSDEQFF.

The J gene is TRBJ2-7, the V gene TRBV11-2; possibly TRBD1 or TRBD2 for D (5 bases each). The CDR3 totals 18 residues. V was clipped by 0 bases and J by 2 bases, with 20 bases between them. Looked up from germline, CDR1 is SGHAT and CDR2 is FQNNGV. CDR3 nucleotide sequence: TGTGCCAGCAGCTTAGAATGGGGCACTAGTGCTGAGCCCTACGAGCAGTACTTC. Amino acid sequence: CASSLEWGTSAEPYEQYF.

In nucleotides, the CDR3 is TGCAGCGTTGAGGTGGGACAGGGGTACGAGCAGTACTTC. Its protein is CSVEVGQGYEQYF. V usage is TRBV29-1 and J usage is TRBJ2-7; 10 bases line up with TRBD1. Germline lookup yields CDR1 SQVTM and CDR2 ANQGSEA. CDR3 length: 13 residues. V lost 3 bases and J lost 4; bases outside the gene matches: 3.

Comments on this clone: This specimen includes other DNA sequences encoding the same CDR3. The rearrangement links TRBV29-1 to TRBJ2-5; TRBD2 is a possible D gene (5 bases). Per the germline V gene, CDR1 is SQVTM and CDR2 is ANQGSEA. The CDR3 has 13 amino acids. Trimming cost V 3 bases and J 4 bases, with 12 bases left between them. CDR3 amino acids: CSVDTGKRETQYF. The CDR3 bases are TGCAGCGTTGATACGGGGAAACGAGAGACCCAGTACTTC. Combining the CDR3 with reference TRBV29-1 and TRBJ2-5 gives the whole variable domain SAVISQKPSRDICQRGTSLTIQCQVDSQVTMMFWYRQQPGQSLTLIATANQGSEATYESGFVIDKFPISRPNLTFSTLTVSNMSPEDSSIYLCSVDTGKRETQYFGPGTRLLVL.

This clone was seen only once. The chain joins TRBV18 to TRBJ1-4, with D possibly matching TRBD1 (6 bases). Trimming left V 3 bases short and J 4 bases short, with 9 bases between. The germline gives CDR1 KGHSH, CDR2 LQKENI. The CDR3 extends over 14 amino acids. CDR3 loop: CASSPGTYNEKLFF. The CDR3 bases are TGTGCCAGCTCACCCGGGACATATAATGAAAAACTGTTTTTT. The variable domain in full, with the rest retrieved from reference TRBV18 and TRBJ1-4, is NAGVMQNPRHLVRRRGQEARLRCSPMKGHSHVYWYRQLPEEGLKFMVYLQKENIIDESGMPKERFSAEFPKEGPSILRIQQVVRGDSAAYFCASSPGTYNEKLFFGSGTQLSVL.

The CDR3 nucleotides are TGTGCCAGCACCTGGACCGGGTCCTCAGAAAAACTGTTTTTT. Amino acid sequence: CASTWTGSSEKLFF. This chain uses TRBV6-1 with TRBJ1-4; D is unclear. CDR1 MNHNS and CDR2 SASEGT come from the germline V gene. This CDR3 has 14 amino acids. Trimming took off 7 bases at V and 8 bases at J, with 17 bases between the two ends.

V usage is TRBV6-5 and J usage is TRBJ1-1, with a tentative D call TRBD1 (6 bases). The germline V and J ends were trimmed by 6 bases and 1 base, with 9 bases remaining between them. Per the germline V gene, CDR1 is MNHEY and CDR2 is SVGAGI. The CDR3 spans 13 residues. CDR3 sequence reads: CASSRGPNTEAFF. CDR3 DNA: TGTGCCAGCAGCAGGGGTCCGAACACTGAAGCTTTCTTT.

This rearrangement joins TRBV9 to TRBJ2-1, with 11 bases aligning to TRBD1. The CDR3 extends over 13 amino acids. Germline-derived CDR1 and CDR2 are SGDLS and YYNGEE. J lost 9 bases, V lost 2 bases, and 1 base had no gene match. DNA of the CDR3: TGTGCCAGCAGCGTGGGGACAGGGGGTGAGCAGTTCTTC. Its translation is CASSVGTGGEQFF.

In DNA form, the CDR3 reads TGTGCCACCACCCAAGGGTCCTCTGTGGAGGGCTACACCTTC. Translating gives CATTQGSSVEGYTF. The rearrangement joins TRBV5-4 to TRBJ1-2; no reliable D call. Per germline, CDR1 SGHNT and CDR2 YYREEE (reference sequence). CDR3 length: 14 residues. Trimming took 9 bases from V and 8 from J, leaving 23 bases between them.

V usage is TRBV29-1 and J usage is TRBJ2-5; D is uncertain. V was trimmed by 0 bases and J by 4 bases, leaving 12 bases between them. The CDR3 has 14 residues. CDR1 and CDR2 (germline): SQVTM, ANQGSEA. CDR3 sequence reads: CSVEDSAVRETQYF. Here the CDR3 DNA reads TGCAGCGTTGAAGATTCGGCGGTTCGAGAGACCCAGTACTTC.

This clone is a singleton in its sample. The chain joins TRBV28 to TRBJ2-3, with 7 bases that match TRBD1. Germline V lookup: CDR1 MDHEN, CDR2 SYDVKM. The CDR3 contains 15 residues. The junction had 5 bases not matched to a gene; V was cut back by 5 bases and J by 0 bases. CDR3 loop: CASSRDSSSTDTQYF. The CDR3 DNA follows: TGTGCCAGCAGTCGGGACAGTAGTAGCACAGATACGCAGTATTTT.

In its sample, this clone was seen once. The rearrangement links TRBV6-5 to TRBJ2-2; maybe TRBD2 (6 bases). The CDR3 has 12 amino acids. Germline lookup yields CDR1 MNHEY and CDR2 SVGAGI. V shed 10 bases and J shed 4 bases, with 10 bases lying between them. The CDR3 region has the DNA TGTGCCATCTTGGGGGGCACCGGGGAGCTGTTTTTT. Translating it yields CAILGGTGELFF.

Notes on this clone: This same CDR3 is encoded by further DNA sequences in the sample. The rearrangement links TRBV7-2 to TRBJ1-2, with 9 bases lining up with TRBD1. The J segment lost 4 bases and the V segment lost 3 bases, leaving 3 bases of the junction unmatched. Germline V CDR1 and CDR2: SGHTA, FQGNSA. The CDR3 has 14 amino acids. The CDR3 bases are TGTGCCAGCAGCTTGGGACAGGGTGTCTATGGCTACACCTTC. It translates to CASSLGQGVYGYTF.

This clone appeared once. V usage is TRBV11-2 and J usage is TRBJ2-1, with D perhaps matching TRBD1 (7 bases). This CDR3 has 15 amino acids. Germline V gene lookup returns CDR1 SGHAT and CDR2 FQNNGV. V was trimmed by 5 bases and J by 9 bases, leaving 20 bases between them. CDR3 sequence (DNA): TGTGCCAGCAGCCCCAGGGGGGCTAGCGAAAGTGAGCAGTTCTTC. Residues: CASSPRGASESEQFF. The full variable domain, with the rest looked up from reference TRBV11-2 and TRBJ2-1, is EAGVAQSPRYKIIEKRQSVAFWCNPISGHATLYWYQQILGQGPKLLIQFQNNGVVDDSQLPKDRFSAERLKGVDSTLKIQPAKLEDSAVYLCASSPRGASESEQFFGPGTRLTVL.

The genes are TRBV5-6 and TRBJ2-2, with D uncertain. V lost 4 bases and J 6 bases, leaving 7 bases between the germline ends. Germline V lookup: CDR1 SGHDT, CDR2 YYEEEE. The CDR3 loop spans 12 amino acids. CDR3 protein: CASSRSSGELFF. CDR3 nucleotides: TGTGCCAGCAGCAGGTCTTCCGGGGAGCTGTTTTTT. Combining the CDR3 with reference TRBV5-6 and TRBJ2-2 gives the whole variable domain DAGVTQSPTHLIKTRGQQVTLRCSPKSGHDTVSWYQQALGQGPQFIFQYYEEEERQRGNFPDRFSGHQFPNYSSELNVNALLLGDSALYLCASSRSSGELFFGEGSRLTVL.

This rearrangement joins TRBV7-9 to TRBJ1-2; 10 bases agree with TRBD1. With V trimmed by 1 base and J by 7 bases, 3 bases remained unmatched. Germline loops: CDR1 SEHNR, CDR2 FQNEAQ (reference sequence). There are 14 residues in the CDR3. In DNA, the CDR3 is TGTGCCAGCAGCTTAGGACAGGGGGCGATTGGCTACACCTTC. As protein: CASSLGQGAIGYTF.

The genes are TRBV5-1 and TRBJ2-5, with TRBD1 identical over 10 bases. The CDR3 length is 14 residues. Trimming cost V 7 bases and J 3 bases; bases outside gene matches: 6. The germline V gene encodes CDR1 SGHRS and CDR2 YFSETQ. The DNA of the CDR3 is TGCGCCAGCGCGACAGGGGGCTCGAAAGAGACCCAGTACTTC. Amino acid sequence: CASATGGSKETQYF.

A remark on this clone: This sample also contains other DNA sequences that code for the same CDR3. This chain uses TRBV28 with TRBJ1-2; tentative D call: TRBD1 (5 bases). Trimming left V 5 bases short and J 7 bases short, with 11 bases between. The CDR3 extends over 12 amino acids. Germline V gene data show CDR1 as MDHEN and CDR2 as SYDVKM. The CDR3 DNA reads TGTGCCAGCAGTCAACCAAGGGGTGGCTACACCTTC. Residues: CASSQPRGGYTF.